These 20 T cell receptor beta chains originate from one sample sequenced in a study of blood T cell repertoires in COVID-19. Method: immunoSEQ multiplex PCR; TCRdb's copy keeps in-frame clones and lacks some. Of more than 45,000 clones in the sample, about 87% were seen once. The sample was peripheral blood. Receptor source: a man in his 60s with acute or convalescent COVID-19.

The J gene is TRBJ1-2, the V gene TRBV5-4; tentative D call: TRBD1 (6 bases). This CDR3 spans 13 amino acids. CDR1 and CDR2 from the germline V gene are SGHNT and YYREEE (reference sequence). Trimming pared 1 base from V and 6 bases from J, leaving 10 bases between. CDR3 sequence (DNA): TGTGCCAGCAGCTTGTCCAGGGGTAATGGCTACACCTTC. Translating it yields CASSLSRGNGYTF.

A few counts support this clone. This chain links TRBV11-2 with TRBJ2-2, with D unresolved. From germline, CDR1 is SGHAT and CDR2 FQNNGV. The ends were cut back, 5 bases at V and 1 base at J, with 11 bases in the middle. The CDR3 spans 15 residues. The DNA for the CDR3 is TGTGCCAGCAGCGAGGCCCTGCGGAACACCGGGGAGCTGTTTTTT. The encoded protein is CASSEALRNTGELFF.

This rearrangement joins TRBV29-1 to TRBJ2-3; 9 bases agree with TRBD1. The CDR3 contains 14 residues. Trimming at V came to 4 bases and at J to 2 bases, leaving 4 bases not matched to a gene. Germline V CDR1 and CDR2: SQVTM, ANQGSEA. The CDR3 region is CSVGRDRDTDTQYF. Written as DNA, the CDR3 is TGCAGCGTTGGCAGGGACAGGGACACAGATACGCAGTATTTT.

The chain joins TRBV30 to TRBJ2-1, with a weak D call TRBD2 (5 bases). V lost 4 bases, J lost 16 bases, and 17 bases lay in between. The V gene's germline CDR1 is GTSNPN and CDR2 SVGIG (reference sequence). This CDR3 contains 11 residues. The CDR3 nucleotides read TGTGCCTGGACCCGAGGGCTAGTCGGTTTCTTC. Its translation is CAWTRGLVGFF.

V is TRBV2 and J is TRBJ1-2; D uncertain. Per germline, CDR1 SNHLY and CDR2 FYNNEI. CDR3 length: 15 amino acids. V lost 6 bases and J lost 6, with 20 bases in between. CDR3 protein: CASRLSVQPHDGYTF. The DNA for the CDR3 is TGTGCCAGCAGACTCAGCGTCCAGCCTCATGATGGCTACACCTTC.

V usage is TRBV27 and J usage is TRBJ1-1; 7 nucleotides agree with TRBD1. V was pared by 4 bases and J by 6 bases, with 17 bases of the junction left unmatched. The germline gives CDR1 MNHEY, CDR2 SMNVEV (reference sequence). The CDR3 spans 17 residues. The DNA of the CDR3 is TGTGCCAGCAGTTACATAGGGGGCAGGGCTGGATTCGCTGAAGCTTTCTTT. This codes for CASSYIGGRAGFAEAFF.

The chain is built from TRBV7-3 and TRBJ2-5; D unresolved. V lost 1 base to trimming and J lost 3 bases, with 9 bases between them. This CDR3 region has 14 residues. CDR1 and CDR2 from the germline V gene are SGHTA and FQGTGA. The CDR3 spells CASSLMPYKETQYF. The CDR3 coding sequence is TGTGCCAGCAGCTTAATGCCGTACAAAGAGACCCAGTACTTC.

This chain connects TRBV2 to TRBJ1-5; TRBD1 matches 7 bases. V gave up 10 bases and J gave up 4 bases; unmatched junction bases: 10. CDR3 length equals 14 residues. CDR1 SNHLY and CDR2 FYNNEI come from the germline V gene. DNA of the CDR3: TGTGCCACCTCAGGGGGGTTCAGAAATCAGCCCCAGCATTTT. It translates to CATSGGFRNQPQHF.

The chain employs TRBV5-1 and TRBJ2-3, with 16 bases that match TRBD2. From germline, CDR1 is SGHRS and CDR2 YFSETQ. V lost 4 bases to trimming and J lost 4 bases; unmatched junction nucleotides: 6. This CDR3 region has 17 residues. CDR3 protein: CASSTGLAGGPSDTQYF. The CDR3 bases are TGCGCCAGCAGCACGGGACTAGCGGGAGGGCCCTCAGATACGCAGTATTTT.

This clone was counted between two and nine times. The V gene is TRBV11-2, the J gene TRBJ2-1, with D possibly being TRBD2 (6 bases). With 2 bases removed from V and 3 bases from J, the gap between germline ends came to 8 bases. CDR1 is SGHAT, CDR2 FQNNGV, per germline. The CDR3 is 14 residues long. CDR3 loop: CASSLTGVYNEQFF. The CDR3 nucleotides are TGTGCCAGCAGCTTAACGGGAGTCTACAATGAGCAGTTCTTC.

The chain links TRBV6-2 or TRBV6-3 to TRBJ1-1, with TRBD1 identical over 8 bases. With 5 bases clipped from V and 6 bases from J, the junction kept 5 bases outside the gene matches. Germline CDR1 is MNHEY and CDR2 is SVGEGT. The CDR3 loop spans 13 amino acids. The CDR3: CASSTTGGSEAFF. The CDR3 DNA follows: TGTGCCAGCAGTACCACAGGGGGATCTGAAGCTTTCTTT.

The chain recombines TRBV19 with TRBJ2-5; 13 bases line up with TRBD2. This CDR3 is 15 amino acids long. Germline V gene lookup returns CDR1 LNHDA and CDR2 SQIVND (reference sequence). The trim removed 8 bases at V and 1 base at J, leaving 4 bases unmatched. The CDR3 protein is CASGTSGTSQETQYF. CDR3 coding DNA: TGTGCCAGTGGGACTAGCGGGACCTCCCAAGAGACCCAGTACTTC.

A few counts support this clone. The chain couples TRBV7-8 to TRBJ2-3; D gene uncertain. Germline V lookup: CDR1 SGHVS, CDR2 FQNEAQ. The CDR3 loop spans 16 amino acids. With 1 base removed from V and 0 bases from J, the gap between germline ends came to 11 bases. CDR3 region: CASSLVAGTSTDTQYF. CDR3 bases: TGTGCCAGCAGCTTAGTGGCAGGTACTAGCACAGATACGCAGTATTTT.

This chain connects TRBV4-1 to TRBJ1-2, with no clear D. CDR1 and CDR2 (germline): MGHRA, YSYEKL. This CDR3 comprises 15 residues. V lost 0 bases and J 6 bases, leaving 14 bases between the germline ends. CDR3 in DNA: TGCGCCAGCAGCCAAGATACGGGTTTACTGGATGGCTACACCTTC. Its protein is CASSQDTGLLDGYTF.

This sequence joins TRBV20-1 and TRBJ2-1; the D gene is possibly TRBD2 (5 bases). The CDR3 is 15 residues long. Trimming shortened V by 3 bases and J by 0 bases, and 12 bases separated the two germline ends. Looked up from germline, CDR1 is DFQATT and CDR2 is SNEGSKA (reference sequence). The CDR3 loop reads CSASSARSSYNEQFF. CDR3 coding DNA: TGCAGTGCTAGTAGCGCCCGGAGCTCCTACAATGAGCAGTTCTTC.

The chain joins TRBV7-2 to TRBJ1-1, with 9 bases aligning to TRBD1. The V segment lost 5 bases and the J segment 6 bases; nucleotides outside the gene matches: 7. CDR3 size: 14 residues. Germline CDR1 is SGHTA and CDR2 is FQGNSA. As DNA, the CDR3 is TGTGCCAGCAGCCTGAACAGGGGGCTGTCTGAAGCTTTCTTT. Amino acid sequence: CASSLNRGLSEAFF.

This clone was seen only once. The genes are TRBV27 and TRBJ1-1, with D uncertain. Germline V gene lookup returns CDR1 MNHEY and CDR2 SMNVEV (reference sequence). Trimming left V 3 bases short and J 1 base short, with 6 bases between. The CDR3 is made up of 13 amino acids. The CDR3 loop reads CASSLRENTEAFF. The CDR3 DNA reads as TGTGCCAGCAGTTTGCGAGAGAACACTGAAGCTTTCTTT.

The chain carries TRBV5-4 and TRBJ2-7, with D possibly matching TRBD2 (6 bases). Germline CDR1 and CDR2: SGHNT and YYREEE (reference sequence). V shed 4 bases and J shed 5 bases, with 13 bases lying between them. This CDR3 is built from 13 residues. CDR3 DNA: TGTGCCAGCAGCCCCCGGAGGGTCGACGAGCAGTACTTC. Its translation: CASSPRRVDEQYF. Full variable domain (rest looked up from reference TRBV5-4 and TRBJ2-7): ETGVTQSPTHLIKTRGQQVTLRCSSQSGHNTVSWYQQALGQGPQFIFQYYREEENGRGNFPPRFSGLQFPNYSSELNVNALELDDSALYLCASSPRRVDEQYFGPGTRLTVT.

The rearrangement uses TRBV28 and TRBJ1-6; tentatively, D is TRBD1 (6 bases). The CDR3 spans 11 residues. Trimming cost V 6 bases and J 11 bases, with 8 bases left between them. Germline CDR1 and CDR2: MDHEN and SYDVKM. The CDR3 protein is CASRDSPPLHF. The CDR3 DNA reads as TGTGCCAGCAGGGACAGTCCACCCCTCCACTTT. The variable domain in full, completed from reference TRBV28 and TRBJ1-6, reads DVKVTQSSRYLVKRTGEKVFLECVQDMDHENMFWYRQDPGLGLRLIYFSYDVKMKEKGDIPEGYSVSREKKERFSLILESASTNQTSMYLCASRDSPPLHFGNGTRLTVT.

V gene TRBV19 combines with J gene TRBJ1-5; D remains unclear. The CDR3 is 14 amino acids. V was shortened by 4 bases and J by 7 bases, with 14 bases between the two germline ends. CDR1 LNHDA and CDR2 SQIVND come from the germline V gene (reference sequence). CDR3 loop: CASSTPGRNQPQHF. In DNA, the CDR3 is TGTGCCAGTAGTACCCCCGGGAGAAACCAGCCCCAGCATTTT.